The T cell receptor beta chain under discussion was sequenced for a study of cytomegalovirus exposure and HLA in healthy donors. In germline, CDR1 is SGHVS, CDR2 FQNEAQ. The CDR3 totals 17 residues. The junction had 7 bases not matched to a gene; V was cut back by 1 base and J by 2 bases. A note on this clone: What it binds is not known.

Whereas donors were nominally healthy upon sampling, unrecorded immune exposures were probable. Broader study findings: The investigators catalogued some 150 TCR beta chains as cytomegalovirus-associated.

It was with 60 Vbeta and 13 Jbeta primers that the PCR ran. Here immunoSEQ multiplex PCR was the method, and the copy in TCRdb shows in-frame clones only, minus some. The sample lists about 130,000 clones; approximately 82% were seen once. The source material was PBMCs. This TCR derives from a boy aged 2 to 10 in good health and CMV-seronegative. The chain uses TRBV7-8 and TRBJ2-3, with 9 bases identical to TRBD1. The CDR3 is CASSLVGDRAYTDTQYF. The CDR3 region has the DNA TGTGCCAGCAGCTTAGTGGGGGACAGGGCCTACACAGATACGCAGTATTTT.